Below are 6 T cell receptor beta chains sequenced from a single sample in a study of control samples from healthy donors and cancer patients. Assay: immunoSEQ multiplex PCR; the TCRdb copy retains only in-frame clones and omits some. Among some 20,000 clones listed, around 85% were seen once. Sequencing was carried out using PBMCs. The receptor set was obtained from a man aged 60-69 years with head and neck cancer.

This chain connects TRBV5-6 to TRBJ1-3; possibly TRBD1 for D (5 bases). CDR3 length equals 13 residues. V lost 4 bases, J lost 6 bases, and 11 bases lay in between. Germline lookup yields CDR1 SGHDT and CDR2 YYEEEE. The CDR3 reads CASSQGVINTIYF. The CDR3 coding sequence is TGTGCCAGCAGCCAAGGGGTAATAAACACCATATATTTT.

The J gene is TRBJ1-5, the V gene TRBV5-1; D call uncertain. From germline, CDR1 is SGHRS and CDR2 YFSETQ. The germline V and J ends were trimmed by 0 bases and 6 bases, with 7 bases remaining between them. This CDR3 is built from 13 residues. The CDR3 sequence is CASSLDLGQPQHF. The CDR3, as DNA: TGCGCCAGCAGCTTGGATTTGGGTCAGCCCCAGCATTTT.

The chain recombines TRBV7-2 with TRBJ2-2, with 7 bases lining up with TRBD2. The CDR3 extends over 15 amino acids. The V and J ends lost 3 bases and 8 bases, in that order; junction bases with no gene match: 9. CDR1 and CDR2 (germline): SGHTA, FQGNSA. CDR3 protein: CASSFVVGGRGELFF. The CDR3 DNA sequence: TGTGCCAGCAGCTTCGTGGTGGGAGGGAGAGGGGAGCTGTTTTTT.

This clone occurred a few times. The V gene is TRBV5-1, the J gene TRBJ2-2; D not certain. Trimming pared 0 bases from V and 4 bases from J, leaving 13 bases between. The CDR3 is 16 amino acids. Per the germline V gene, CDR1 is SGHRS and CDR2 is YFSETQ. Here the CDR3 reads CASSLDPAMGTGELFF. CDR3 sequence (DNA): TGCGCCAGCAGCTTGGACCCTGCCATGGGCACCGGGGAGCTGTTTTTT.

The chain has TRBV2 and TRBJ1-2; tentative D call: TRBD1 (5 bases). The germline gives CDR1 SNHLY, CDR2 FYNNEI. V was clipped by 8 bases and J by 4 bases, with 17 bases between them. This CDR3 is built from 14 residues. The CDR3: CASEGERSTYGYTF. In DNA, the CDR3 is TGTGCCAGCGAAGGGGAGCGGTCGACCTATGGCTACACCTTC. The full variable domain, completed using reference TRBV2 and TRBJ1-2, is EPEVTQTPSHQVTQMGQEVILRCVPISNHLYFYWYRQILGQKVEFLVSFYNNEISEKSEIFDDQFSVERPDGSNFTLKIRSTKLEDSAMYFCASEGERSTYGYTFGSGTRLTVV.

The chain joins TRBV4-1 to TRBJ2-1; TRBD1 matches at 8 bases. The CDR3 extends over 16 amino acids. Germline CDR1 and CDR2: MGHRA and YSYEKL. V was clipped by 1 base and J by 5 bases; unmatched bases: 7. CDR3 amino acids: CASSQGSQGANNEQFF. Written as DNA, the CDR3 is TGCGCCAGCAGCCAAGGGTCCCAGGGGGCGAACAATGAGCAGTTCTTC.